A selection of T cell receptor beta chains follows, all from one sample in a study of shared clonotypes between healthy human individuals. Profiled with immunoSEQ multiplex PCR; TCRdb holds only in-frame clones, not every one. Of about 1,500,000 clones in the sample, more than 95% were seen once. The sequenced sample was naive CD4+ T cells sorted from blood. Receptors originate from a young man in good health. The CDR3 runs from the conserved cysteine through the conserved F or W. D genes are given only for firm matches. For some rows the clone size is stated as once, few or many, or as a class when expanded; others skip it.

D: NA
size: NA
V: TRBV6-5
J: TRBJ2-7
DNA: TGTGCCAGCAGAGCTACTAGCTCTAACTACGAGCAGTACTTC
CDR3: CASRATSSNYEQYF

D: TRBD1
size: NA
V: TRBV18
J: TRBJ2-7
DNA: TGTGCCAGCTCACCACGTCCAGGGGGCGAACACGAGCAGTACTTC
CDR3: CASSPRPGGEHEQYF

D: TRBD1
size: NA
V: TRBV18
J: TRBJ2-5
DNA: TGTGCCAGCTCACCAAGAAATAGCAGGGGGGAGACCCAGTACTTC
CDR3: CASSPRNSRGETQYF

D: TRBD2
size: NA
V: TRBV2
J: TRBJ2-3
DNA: TGTGCCAGCAGGAAGCGGGATAGCGCAGATACGCAGTATTTT
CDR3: CASRKRDSADTQYF

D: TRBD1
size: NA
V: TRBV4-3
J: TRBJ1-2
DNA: TGCGCCAGCAGCCTCACCCCGACAGGGGGATCGGGTGGCTACACCTTC
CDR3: CASSLTPTGGSGGYTF

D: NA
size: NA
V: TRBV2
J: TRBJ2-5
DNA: TGTGCCAGCAGTTCCAGGGGGGTCAAGTGGTTGTCGACCCAGTACTTC
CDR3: CASSSRGVKWLSTQYF

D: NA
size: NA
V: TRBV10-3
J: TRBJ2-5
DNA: TGTGCCATCAGTGAGGGCTTGCGGGGTGGGGAGACCCAGTACTTC
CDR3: CAISEGLRGGETQYF

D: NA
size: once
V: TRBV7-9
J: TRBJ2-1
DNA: TGTGCCAGCAGCCCTGCCAATGAGCAGTTCTTC
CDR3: CASSPANEQFF

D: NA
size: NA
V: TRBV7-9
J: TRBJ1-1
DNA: TGTGCCAGCAGCCCAGATCAGGGAAGTGGAACTGAAGCTTTCTTT
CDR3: CASSPDQGSGTEAFF

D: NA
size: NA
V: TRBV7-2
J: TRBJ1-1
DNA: TGTGCCAGCAGCTTACTGGGCAGGGTCACTGAAGCTTTCTTT
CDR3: CASSLLGRVTEAFF

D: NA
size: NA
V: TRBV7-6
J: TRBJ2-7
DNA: TGTGCCAGCAGCCCAAGGCCTCGGGTGGACGGACATTCCTACGAGCAGTACTTC
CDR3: CASSPRPRVDGHSYEQYF

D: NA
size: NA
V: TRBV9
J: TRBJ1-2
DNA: TGTGCCAGCAGCGTTCAGGGCACCACATCCTATGGCTACACCTTC
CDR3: CASSVQGTTSYGYTF

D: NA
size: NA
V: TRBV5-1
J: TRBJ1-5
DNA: TGCGCCAGCGCTCTAGAGAGCCAGCCCCAGCATTTT
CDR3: CASALESQPQHF

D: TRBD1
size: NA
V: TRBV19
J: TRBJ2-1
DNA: TGTGCCAGTAGTATAGATCCGGGACAGATACCAAGGGCGTTCTTC
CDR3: CASSIDPGQIPRAFF

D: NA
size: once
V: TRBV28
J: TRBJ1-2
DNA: TGTGCCAGCAGTTTATTTAAGGGGCGCAGGGATGGCTACACCTTC
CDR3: CASSLFKGRRDGYTF

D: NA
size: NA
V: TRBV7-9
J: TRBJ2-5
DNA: TGTGCCAGCAGCCTTTTTGGCGGGCGCACCACTCAAGAGACCCAGTACTTC
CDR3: CASSLFGGRTTQETQYF

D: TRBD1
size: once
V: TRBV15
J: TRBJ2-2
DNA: TGTGCCACCAGCAGAGGATCCTCCGGGACAGGGACCGGGGAGCTGTTTTTT
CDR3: CATSRGSSGTGTGELFF

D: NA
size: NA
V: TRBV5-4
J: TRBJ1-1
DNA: TGTGCCAGCAGCTATGGGGCAGGGGAGGCTGAAGCTTTCTTT
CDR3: CASSYGAGEAEAFF

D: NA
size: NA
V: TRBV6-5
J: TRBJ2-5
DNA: TGTGCCAGCAGACACCAGACATATTACCAAGAGACCCAGTACTTC
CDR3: CASRHQTYYQETQYF

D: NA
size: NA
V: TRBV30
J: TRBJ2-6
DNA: TGTGCCTGGAGTGTACGACTCCCTGGGGCCAACGTCCTGACTTTC
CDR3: CAWSVRLPGANVLTF

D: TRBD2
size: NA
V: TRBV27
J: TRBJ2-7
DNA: TGTGCCAGCAGTTTATCACGGGAGGGCTACGAGCAGTACTTC
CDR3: CASSLSREGYEQYF

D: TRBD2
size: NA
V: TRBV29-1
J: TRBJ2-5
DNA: TGCAGCGTCGATCATAAGCGGGGAGAGACCCAGTACTTC
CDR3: CSVDHKRGETQYF